These 19 T cell receptor beta chains were sequenced from one sample in a study of T cell responses to AZD1222 COVID-19 vaccine (TCRdb year 2021). Library method: the immunoSEQ multiplex PCR assay. Here the immuneACCESS table is served through TCRdb, limited to in-frame sequences with V and J called. Missing clones are a known gap in these copies; in checked studies unresolved V genes cover under half, and the rest lacks a known reason. This sample comprises about 170,000 clones, around 90% of them detected only once. The top ten hold 1.6% of the sample. The sample's time point label, decoded: baseline before first vaccination. This material consisted of peripheral blood, taken on day 0 of AZD1222 vaccination. These receptors all come from an adult in good health.

This clone was picked up one time. This sequence joins TRBV10-3 and TRBJ1-2; D uncertain. V was cut by 3 bases and J by 4 bases, with 12 bases left in between. The germline V gene encodes CDR1 ENHRY and CDR2 SYGVKD. The CDR3 has 14 residues. The CDR3, as DNA: TGTGCCATCAGTGATGAACCTTGGGGCTATGGCTACACCTTC. Translating gives CAISDEPWGYGYTF.

Worth noting for this clone: Other DNA sequences in this specimen translate into the identical CDR3. V and J are TRBV12-3 or TRBV12-4 and TRBJ2-1; TRBD2 aligns across 7 bases. Trimming took 4 bases from V and 4 from J; bases not matched to a gene: 1. This CDR3 has 13 amino acids. The CDR3 region is CASSWEGYNEQFF. Written as DNA, the CDR3 is TGTGCCAGCAGTTGGGAGGGTTACAATGAGCAGTTCTTC.

This chain links TRBV4-1 with TRBJ2-1, with D possibly being TRBD1 (5 bases). Trimming pared 2 bases from V and 9 bases from J, leaving 11 bases between. The CDR3 consists of 13 residues. Germline assignment: CDR1 MGHRA and CDR2 YSYEKL. In nucleotides, the CDR3 is TGCGCCAGCAGCCAATACTCTAGGGGTGAGCAGTTCTTC. Protein sequence: CASSQYSRGEQFF.

In its sample, this clone was seen once. J is TRBJ1-5 and V is TRBV6-5; D is perhaps TRBD1 (6 bases). The CDR3 is 13 amino acids. Germline CDR1 reads MNHEY; CDR2 reads SVGAGI. With 10 bases removed from V and 3 bases from J, the gap between germline ends came to 13 bases. DNA of the CDR3: TGTGCCACCGCACAGGGATACAATCAGCCCCAGCATTTT. Encoded protein: CATAQGYNQPQHF.

CDR3 amino acids: CASSSPGENTEAFF. In DNA form, the CDR3 reads TGTGCCAGCAGTTCTCCTGGGGAGAACACTGAAGCTTTCTTT. This sequence joins TRBV28 and TRBJ1-1, with D unresolved. The CDR3 is 14 residues long. Deletions cut 4 bases from V and 1 base from J, with 10 bases between. From germline, CDR1 is MDHEN and CDR2 SYDVKM.

The J gene is TRBJ1-2, the V gene TRBV4-1; 9 bases match TRBD1. CDR1 is MGHRA, CDR2 YSYEKL, per germline. V was clipped by 0 bases and J by 6 bases; unmatched bases: 8. The length of the CDR3 is 16 residues. CDR3 in DNA: TGCGCCAGCAGCCAAGATAGGGGGACAGGGCCCCATGGCTACACCTTC. It yields the protein CASSQDRGTGPHGYTF.

The V and J genes are TRBV4-1 and TRBJ2-1; either TRBD1 or TRBD2 may supply D (5 bases each). V lost 2 bases, J lost 4 bases, and 15 bases lay in between. CDR3 size: 16 residues. CDR1 is MGHRA, CDR2 YSYEKL, per germline. The DNA of the CDR3 is TGCGCCAGCAGCCAAACCACCGGGACGGCTTACAATGAGCAGTTCTTC. The encoded protein is CASSQTTGTAYNEQFF.

The gene calls are TRBV18 and TRBJ1-4, with D possibly being TRBD1 (6 bases). CDR1 is KGHSH and CDR2 is LQKENI in the germline V gene. V was shortened by 7 bases and J by 0 bases, with 12 bases between the two germline ends. CDR3 length: 15 residues. CDR3 in amino acids: CASCNRDTTNEKLFF. For the CDR3, the DNA is TGTGCCAGCTGTAACAGGGACACAACTAATGAAAAACTGTTTTTT.

This chain links TRBV19 with TRBJ2-2, with D possibly being TRBD2 (5 bases). In germline, CDR1 is LNHDA, CDR2 SQIVND (reference sequence). V shed 3 bases and J shed 0 bases, with 14 bases lying between them. The CDR3 consists of 17 residues. This CDR3 is CASSIKASPANTGELFF. CDR3 nucleotides: TGTGCCAGTAGTATCAAGGCTAGCCCCGCGAACACCGGGGAGCTGTTTTTT. The whole variable domain, remainder taken from reference TRBV19 and TRBJ2-2, is DGGITQSPKYLFRKEGQNVTLSCEQNLNHDAMYWYRQDPGQGLRLIYYSQIVNDFQKGDIAEGYSVSREKKESFPLTVTSAQKNPTAFYLCASSIKASPANTGELFFGEGSRLTVL.

The chain has TRBV7-8 and TRBJ1-2; TRBD1 aligns across 10 bases. CDR1 is SGHVS and CDR2 is FQNEAQ in the germline V gene. J gave up 4 bases and V 4 bases, and 15 bases lay outside the gene matches. This CDR3 has 18 residues. DNA of the CDR3: TGTGCCAGCAGCTCGACTGGGGGAGACAGGGGGCCCAGCTATGGCTACACCTTC. Protein product: CASSSTGGDRGPSYGYTF.

V and J are TRBV11-2 and TRBJ1-2; D is undetermined. This CDR3 contains 15 residues. Germline V gene sequence: CDR1 SGHAT, CDR2 FQNNGV. V was clipped by 5 bases and J by 5 bases, with 18 bases between them. The CDR3 DNA reads as TGTGCCAGCAGCCCCCTGGGGTTCCCAGATTATGGCTACACCTTC. Translated: CASSPLGFPDYGYTF.

CDR3 in DNA: TGTGCCAGCTCACAGCGGGATGGCCGCAATGAGCAGTTCTTC. Translated: CASSQRDGRNEQFF. The chain combines TRBV18 with TRBJ2-1; 7 bases line up with TRBD2. The length of the CDR3 is 14 residues. The V and J ends lost 4 bases and 6 bases, in that order; junction bases with no gene match: 6. CDR1 is KGHSH, CDR2 LQKENI, per germline.

V usage is TRBV7-9 and J usage is TRBJ1-5; no definite D call. The CDR3 is made up of 14 amino acids. Deletions cut 2 bases from V and 3 bases from J, with 8 bases between. CDR1 is SEHNR, CDR2 FQNEAQ, per germline (reference sequence). For the CDR3, the DNA is TGTGCCAGCAGCTTACCGGCAGACAATCAGCCCCAGCATTTT. Encoded protein: CASSLPADNQPQHF.

The rearrangement links TRBV19 to TRBJ2-7; D possibly corresponds to TRBD2 (5 bases). CDR1 and CDR2 from the germline V gene are LNHDA and SQIVND (reference sequence). CDR3 length equals 16 residues. V lost 5 bases to trimming and J lost 0 bases, with 17 bases between them. CDR3 DNA: TGTGCCAGTAGTGCCCAAACAACGACTAACTCCTACGAGCAGTACTTC. This encodes CASSAQTTTNSYEQYF.

V and J are TRBV18 and TRBJ2-1; 10 bases fit TRBD2. Germline values: CDR1 KGHSH, CDR2 LQKENI. V was pared by 0 bases and J by 4 bases, with 3 bases of the junction left unmatched. This CDR3 contains 16 residues. CDR3 bases: TGTGCCAGCTCACCACCGAGCGGGGGGGCGTACAATGAGCAGTTCTTC. Translating it yields CASSPPSGGAYNEQFF.

The chain combines TRBV7-6 with TRBJ2-3, with 9 nucleotides matching TRBD2. V was clipped by 2 bases and J by 6 bases; unmatched bases: 6. There are 15 residues in the CDR3. CDR1 and CDR2 from the germline V gene are SGHVS and FNYEAQ. Here the CDR3 reads CASSLLAGSGDTQYF. CDR3 coding DNA: TGTGCCAGCAGCTTACTAGCGGGAAGCGGGGATACGCAGTATTTT.

The V gene is TRBV24-1, the J gene TRBJ2-5, with TRBD1 matching 9 bases. In germline, CDR1 is KGHDR, CDR2 SFDVKD. This CDR3 is 15 amino acids long. V lost 4 bases to trimming and J lost 5 bases; unmatched junction nucleotides: 7. CDR3 residues: CATSDPTGGIETQYF. The CDR3 DNA is TGTGCCACCAGTGACCCAACAGGGGGCATTGAGACCCAGTACTTC.

The V call is TRBV11-2, the J call TRBJ2-1, with D hard to call. Germline V gene lookup returns CDR1 SGHAT and CDR2 FQNNGV. The V and J ends lost 0 bases and 2 bases respectively, with 8 bases between them. CDR3 length: 15 amino acids. CDR3 amino acids: CASSLEGLPYNEQFF. In nucleotides, the CDR3 is TGTGCCAGCAGCTTAGAGGGTCTGCCCTACAATGAGCAGTTCTTC. The entire variable domain, with the rest obtained from reference TRBV11-2 and TRBJ2-1, is as follows: EAGVAQSPRYKIIEKRQSVAFWCNPISGHATLYWYQQILGQGPKLLIQFQNNGVVDDSQLPKDRFSAERLKGVDSTLKIQPAKLEDSAVYLCASSLEGLPYNEQFFGPGTRLTVL.

The CDR3 coding sequence is TGTGCCAGCAGCACAACTCCGGGCACTGAAGCTTTCTTT. It yields the protein CASSTTPGTEAFF. The chain links TRBV3-1 (or the pseudogene TRBV3-2) to TRBJ1-1; D uncertain. The V and J ends lost 5 bases and 4 bases respectively, with 11 bases between them. The CDR3 is 13 residues long. Germline CDR1 reads LGHDT; CDR2 reads YNNKEL (reference sequence).